Below are 8 T cell receptor beta chains sequenced from a single sample in a study of healthy donors' naive CD4 and CD8 T cells. Starting from around 500 ng of total RNA, TCR libraries were made with linear amplification. TCRdb reprocessed the reads with MiXCR, giving one entry per CDR3 protein. The profile shows about 180,000 distinct CDR3 sequences, over 60% of them singletons. The sample comprised naive CD4+ and CD8+ T cells sorted from blood, pooled from several donors. The receptors were gathered from a pool of human donors in good health; the sample pools cells from several healthy donors.

The rearrangement joins TRBV11-2 to TRBJ1-5, with D unclear. Germline values: CDR1 SGHAT, CDR2 FQNNGV. The CDR3 sequence is 15 residues long. V was clipped by 2 bases and J by 3 bases, with 11 bases between them. In DNA, the CDR3 is TGTGCCAGCAGCTTATCAGGATCTCACAATCAGCCCCAGCATTTT. The encoded protein is CASSLSGSHNQPQHF.

The CDR3 spells CATSDRRGGDTQYF. The DNA for the CDR3 is TGTGCCACCAGTGATAGAAGGGGTGGTGATACGCAGTATTTT. The chain employs TRBV24-1 and TRBJ2-3, with TRBD1 as a possible D gene (5 bases). V was cut by 3 bases and J by 6 bases, with 12 bases left in between. The CDR3 has 14 amino acids. From germline, CDR1 is KGHDR and CDR2 SFDVKD.

The rearrangement joins TRBV29-1 to TRBJ2-7, with 7 positions matching TRBD1. The CDR3 is made up of 14 amino acids. Germline CDR1 and CDR2: SQVTM and ANQGSEA. Germline trimming cut 5 bases from V and 1 base from J; bases unmatched to any gene: 8. CDR3 sequence (DNA): TGCAGCGTTAGCGAACAGGGGCCTTCCTACGAGCAGTACTTC. Translated: CSVSEQGPSYEQYF.

The chain employs TRBV6-1 and TRBJ2-7; a possible D gene is TRBD2 (5 bases). V shed 5 bases and J shed 4 bases, with 15 bases lying between them. This CDR3 spans 14 amino acids. The germline gives CDR1 MNHNS, CDR2 SASEGT. The CDR3 here is CASSYSRRDYEQYF. CDR3 in DNA: TGTGCCAGCAGTTACTCAAGACGGGATTACGAGCAGTACTTC.

In DNA, the CDR3 is TGTGCCACCAGCAGAGAACTCTCGGGAGTCGAGCAGTACTTC. Translating gives CATSRELSGVEQYF. The chain employs TRBV15 and TRBJ2-7; D perhaps matches TRBD2 (6 bases). V was cut by 0 bases and J by 6 bases, with 12 bases left in between. Germline V gives CDR1 LNHNV, CDR2 YYDKDF (reference sequence). This CDR3 contains 14 residues.

V is TRBV5-6 and J is TRBJ2-2; 12 bases align to TRBD2. J lost 1 base, V lost 4 bases, and 5 bases had no gene match. The germline V gene has CDR1 SGHDT and CDR2 YYEEEE. The CDR3 length is 17 residues. The CDR3 DNA follows: TGTGCCAGCAGCCCCCTAGCGGGAGGGCAGAACACCGGGGAGCTGTTTTTT. Translation gives CASSPLAGGQNTGELFF.

J is TRBJ1-2 and V is TRBV19, with a weak D call TRBD1 (5 bases). The germline CDR1 and CDR2 sequences are LNHDA and SQIVND (reference sequence). Between the trimmed V and J ends, which lost 4 bases and 8 bases, there was a span of 20 bases. The CDR3 extends over 15 amino acids. The CDR3 spells CASSTGTSPTWGYTF. The CDR3, as DNA: TGTGCCAGTAGTACCGGGACCTCCCCTACGTGGGGCTACACCTTC.

This chain links TRBV29-1 with TRBJ2-1; weak D call: TRBD1 (5 bases). Germline values: CDR1 SQVTM, CDR2 ANQGSEA. The ends were cut back, 4 bases at V and 4 bases at J, with 11 bases in the middle. This CDR3 comprises 13 residues. In nucleotides, the CDR3 is TGCAGCGTTGGGACATCCTTTTACAATGAGCAGTTCTTC. It specifies CSVGTSFYNEQFF.